These 8 T cell receptor beta chains originate from one sample sequenced in a study of CD8+CD57+ T cells in acquired aplastic anemia. The template used for profiling TCR beta VDJ and CDR3 was genomic DNA. TCRdb passed the reads through MiXCR, listing each CDR3 protein once. The sample has roughly 240,000 distinct CDR3 sequences; around half are singletons. CD8+CD57+ cell expansion had been shown by flow cytometry in patients chosen for sequencing. Sequenced sample: sorted CD4+, CD8+, or CD8+CD57+ T cells (not recorded which) from PBMCs. The receptor set was obtained from a human donor with aplastic anemia.

The CDR3 nucleotides read TGTGCCAGCAGTCCCACCCGGGGGGCTCAAGATCGGTCACCCCTCCACTTT. It encodes CASSPTRGAQDRSPLHF. The chain uses TRBV9 and TRBJ1-6; D is possibly TRBD1 (6 bases). Germline V CDR1 and CDR2: SGDLS, YYNGEE. V lost 5 bases and J 10 bases, leaving 25 bases between the germline ends. This CDR3 has 17 residues.

The chain has TRBV29-1 and TRBJ1-5; D unresolved. CDR1 is SQVTM and CDR2 is ANQGSEA in the germline V gene. This CDR3 is built from 13 residues. Trimming pared 4 bases from V and 0 bases from J, leaving 7 bases between. The CDR3: CSVAENSNQPQHF. The CDR3 DNA follows: TGCAGCGTTGCGGAAAATAGCAATCAGCCCCAGCATTTT.

This sequence joins TRBV7-8 and TRBJ2-1; possibly TRBD2 for D (6 bases). Germline assignment: CDR1 SGHVS and CDR2 FQNEAQ. The length of the CDR3 is 15 residues. V was clipped by 4 bases and J by 0 bases, with 10 bases between them. CDR3 region: CASSWRGYSYNEQFF. CDR3 DNA: TGTGCCAGCAGCTGGCGGGGTTACTCCTACAATGAGCAGTTCTTC.

The J gene is TRBJ1-5, the V gene TRBV2; D is unresolved. The ends were cut back, 10 bases at V and 6 bases at J, with 16 bases in the middle. The CDR3 contains 13 residues. Germline CDR1 is SNHLY and CDR2 is FYNNEI. The CDR3 loop reads CATALTSGQPQHF. CDR3 DNA sequence: TGTGCCACAGCCCTTACTAGCGGTCAGCCCCAGCATTTT.

The gene calls are TRBV7-2 and TRBJ1-6; D uncertain. Trimming cost V 8 bases and J 10 bases, with 6 bases left between them. The CDR3 runs to 10 residues. The V gene's germline CDR1 is SGHTA and CDR2 FQGNSA. The CDR3: CASEKSPLHF. In DNA form, the CDR3 reads TGTGCCAGCGAGAAGTCACCCCTCCACTTT.

The CDR3 region is CASSDSGAGGELFF. The DNA for the CDR3 is TGTGCCAGCAGCGATAGCGGGGCAGGCGGGGAGCTGTTTTTT. V usage is TRBV7-9 and J usage is TRBJ2-2, with 8 bases aligning to TRBD2. Germline V gene lookup returns CDR1 SEHNR and CDR2 FQNEAQ (reference sequence). The V and J ends lost 5 bases and 7 bases, in that order; junction bases with no gene match: 6. This CDR3 contains 14 residues.

This sequence joins TRBV9 and TRBJ1-1; 7 bases map to TRBD1. This CDR3 spans 18 amino acids. The germline V gene has CDR1 SGDLS and CDR2 YYNGEE. J was trimmed by 1 base and V by 4 bases; bases with no gene match: 16. In nucleotides, the CDR3 is TGTGCCAGCAGCCAAGCAAATCCGGGACAGATAAAGAACACTGAAGCTTTCTTT. This translates into CASSQANPGQIKNTEAFF.

V usage is TRBV5-1 and J usage is TRBJ2-7; TRBD2 matches 9 bases. Germline V gene sequence: CDR1 SGHRS, CDR2 YFSETQ. This CDR3 is built from 20 residues. V shed 5 bases and J 3 bases; nucleotides not matched to a gene: 24. The CDR3 nucleotides are TGCGCCAGCAGTCAAATTGGACTAGCGCCTTCGGGGTCCTTCTTCTACGAGCAGTACTTC. It specifies CASSQIGLAPSGSFFYEQYF.